This T cell receptor beta chain was captured by sequencing in a study of cytomegalovirus exposure and HLA in healthy donors. 60 Vbeta and 13 Jbeta primers were used in PCR. The method was immunoSEQ multiplex PCR; TCRdb's version includes in-frame clones alone and lacks a portion of them. The sample records approximately 190,000 clones, 82% being singletons. As regards this clone: The target antigen is unknown.

The donors comprised healthy bone marrow donors. The germline gives CDR1 SNHLY, CDR2 FYNNEI. The CDR3 runs 14 residues. The trim removed 10 bases at V and 4 bases at J, leaving 7 bases unmatched. The study's findings and limits: Most likely, a cluster of highly shared sequence variants arose as a sequencing artifact. A later examination showed that TCR association rates differed by HLA locus, with DRB1 most and HLA-C fewest. Earlier findings revealed that most TCR beta V segments proved productive either about 87% or about 30% of the time.

The receptor comes from a woman in her late teens or twenties in good health and CMV-seronegative. The rearrangement links TRBV2 to TRBJ1-4, with TRBD1 matching 9 bases. The sequenced sample was PBMCs. The CDR3 sequence is CATNRGQGNEKLFF. In DNA, the CDR3 is TGTGCCACTAACAGGGGGCAGGGTAATGAAAAACTGTTTTTT. Full variable domain (rest looked up from reference TRBV2 and TRBJ1-4): EPEVTQTPSHQVTQMGQEVILRCVPISNHLYFYWYRQILGQKVEFLVSFYNNEISEKSEIFDDQFSVERPDGSNFTLKIRSTKLEDSAMYFCATNRGQGNEKLFFGSGTQLSVL.